This T cell receptor (beta chain) was identified during a study of blood T cell repertoires in COVID-19. Overall study context: Samples of COVID-19 (acute and convalescent) were obtained from the United States, Italy and Spain. From T cells, B-cell-depleted T cells, or PBMCs came the material, which was cDNA or gDNA.

This CDR3 has 18 residues. In germline, CDR1 is MNHEY, CDR2 SMNVEV (reference sequence). V was pared by 4 bases and J by 5 bases, with 18 bases of the junction left unmatched. Original handling: By means of reference gene primer amplification, nucleated cell counts were estimated. Repertoires were generated with immunoSEQ multiplex PCR, while TCRdb's copy carries only in-frame clones and drops some. V and J calls plus clone size are reproduced from that table; the DNA served to infer D and trimming. Of roughly 80,000 clones listed, 80% to 90% are singletons. Material: peripheral blood. The V and J genes are TRBV27 and TRBJ1-2; TRBD1 agrees at 8 bases. This TCR came from a man aged 50-60 years with active COVID-19. The CDR3 DNA sequence: TGTGCCAGCAGTTCCCGCGGTTTTGGACAGGGTTTGAGTTATGGCTACACCTTC. It encodes CASSSRGFGQGLSYGYTF.